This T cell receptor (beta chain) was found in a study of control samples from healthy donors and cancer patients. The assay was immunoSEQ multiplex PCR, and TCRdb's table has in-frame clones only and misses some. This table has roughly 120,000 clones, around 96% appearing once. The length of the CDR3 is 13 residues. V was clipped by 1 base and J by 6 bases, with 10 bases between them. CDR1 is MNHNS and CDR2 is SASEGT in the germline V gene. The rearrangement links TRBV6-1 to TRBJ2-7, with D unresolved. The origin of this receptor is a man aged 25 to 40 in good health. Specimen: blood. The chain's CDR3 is CASSEGRASEQYF. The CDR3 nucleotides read TGTGCCAGCAGTGAAGGAAGGGCGAGCGAGCAGTACTTC.